This T cell receptor beta chain emerged from a study of cytomegalovirus exposure and HLA in healthy donors. Across the study: Within an early data release were roughly 83 million unique TCRs drawn from HLA-typed donors.

Germline CDR1 PRHDT, CDR2 FYEKMQ (reference sequence). The ends lost 11 bases at V and 6 bases at J; junction bases unmatched: 11. CDR3 length: 14 amino acids. It was with 60 Vbeta and 13 Jbeta primers that the PCR ran. Clones were sequenced by immunoSEQ multiplex PCR, and TCRdb holds only the in-frame ones, with some missing. The sample holds some 150,000 clones, around 66% seen once. The receptor's source is a woman under 40 in good health and CMV-seropositive. Input material: PBMCs. The chain employs TRBV13 and TRBJ1-2; 11 nucleotides agree with TRBD1. CDR3 sequence: CAALRTGGADGYTF. The CDR3 bases are TGTGCCGCGTTACGGACAGGGGGCGCCGATGGCTACACCTTC.